Shown below are 14 T cell receptor beta chains from a single sample sequenced in a study of CD8+ T cells in alopecia areata. Sequencing used cDNA as its template, made by extracting RNA and reverse transcribing it. This table comes from immunoSEQ multiplex PCR, and its TCRdb copy is limited to in-frame clones, with some not included. The sample shows fewer than 150,000 clones, less than 75% of them seen only once. Treatment defined: oral pan-JAK inhibitor, 5-10 mg twice daily. Source: CD8+ T cells sorted from blood, taken at week 4, from a patient treated with tofacitinib. These receptors all come from a human donor with alopecia areata.

This clone was counted between two and nine times. This rearrangement joins TRBV13 to TRBJ1-1, with D unresolved. This CDR3 has 14 residues. The V end lost 5 bases, the J end lost 1 base, and 11 bases lay between the germline ends. Germline CDR1 reads PRHDT; CDR2 reads FYEKMQ (reference sequence). The CDR3 here is CASSTHRQNTEAFF. The CDR3, as DNA: TGTGCCAGCAGCACCCATCGACAGAACACTGAAGCTTTCTTT. Combining the CDR3 with reference TRBV13 and TRBJ1-1 gives the whole variable domain AAGVIQSPRHLIKEKRETATLKCYPIPRHDTVYWYQQGPGQDPQFLISFYEKMQSDKGSIPDRFSAQQFSDYHSELNMSSLELGDSALYFCASSTHRQNTEAFFGQGTRLTVV.

The rearrangement uses TRBV2 and TRBJ2-3; 7 nucleotides match TRBD2. CDR3 length equals 16 residues. Trimming at V came to 0 bases and at J to 2 bases, leaving 5 bases not matched to a gene. Germline lookup yields CDR1 SNHLY and CDR2 FYNNEI. The CDR3 here is CASSEASGAATDTQYF. In nucleotides, the CDR3 is TGTGCCAGCAGTGAAGCGAGCGGGGCAGCCACAGATACGCAGTATTTT.

The J gene is TRBJ1-1, the V gene TRBV30, with D tentatively TRBD1 (5 bases). CDR3 length: 12 amino acids. Germline lookup yields CDR1 GTSNPN and CDR2 SVGIG (reference sequence). V was clipped by 1 base and J by 8 bases, with 11 bases between them. CDR3 sequence reads: CAWSGPGPEAFF. For the CDR3, the DNA is TGTGCCTGGAGTGGGCCGGGGCCCGAAGCTTTCTTT.

The J gene is TRBJ2-5, the V gene TRBV15; D not certain. Per germline, CDR1 LNHNV and CDR2 YYDKDF (reference sequence). The CDR3 covers 15 residues. V gave up 0 bases and J gave up 0 bases, with 8 bases separating them. The chain's CDR3 is CATSRDLGYQETQYF. DNA of the CDR3: TGTGCCACCAGCAGAGACTTGGGCTACCAAGAGACCCAGTACTTC.

This clone was recorded once. The V gene is TRBV9, the J gene TRBJ2-2; 7 bases match TRBD1. V shed 3 bases and J 3 bases; nucleotides not matched to a gene: 8. The CDR3 is 16 amino acids. Germline V gene lookup returns CDR1 SGDLS and CDR2 YYNGEE. CDR3 region: CASSERTGPYTGELFF. CDR3 bases: TGTGCCAGCAGCGAGAGGACAGGACCTTACACCGGGGAGCTGTTTTTT.

This clone was seen a handful of times. The chain couples TRBV4-3 to TRBJ1-3; TRBD1 aligns across 7 bases. The trim removed 0 bases at V and 2 bases at J, leaving 10 bases unmatched. Germline V gene lookup returns CDR1 LGHNA and CDR2 YSLEER. The CDR3 is made up of 18 amino acids. DNA for the CDR3: TGCGCCAGCAGCCAAGATTACATAGACAGGGCCGCTGGAAACACCATATATTTT. It codes for CASSQDYIDRAAGNTIYF.

This clone was seen at least ten times. The rearrangement joins TRBV19 to TRBJ1-2; D perhaps matches TRBD1 (6 bases). The ends were cut back, 8 bases at V and 6 bases at J, with 19 bases in the middle. This CDR3 is built from 14 residues. Germline V lookup: CDR1 LNHDA, CDR2 SQIVND (reference sequence). The CDR3 bases are TGTGCCAGTGGCCTAGGGGGGGCTGTGGATGGCTACACCTTC. Amino acids: CASGLGGAVDGYTF.

By its share, this clone is medium-sized. The chain joins TRBV9 to TRBJ2-2; D is unresolved. This CDR3 has 15 amino acids. Deletions cut 4 bases from V and 7 bases from J, with 17 bases between. Germline values: CDR1 SGDLS, CDR2 YYNGEE. The CDR3: CASSTPGFGNGELFF. CDR3 nucleotide sequence: TGTGCCAGCAGCACCCCAGGTTTTGGCAACGGGGAGCTGTTTTTT.

The V and J genes are TRBV28 and TRBJ2-7; 10 nucleotides agree with TRBD2. The CDR3 has 12 residues. Germline values: CDR1 MDHEN, CDR2 SYDVKM. Trimming cost V 7 bases and J 4 bases; bases outside gene matches: 1. CDR3 sequence reads: CASKLAGYEQYF. Written as DNA, the CDR3 is TGTGCCAGCAAACTAGCGGGGTACGAGCAGTACTTC.

The chain combines TRBV30 with TRBJ1-6, with D maybe TRBD1 (5 bases). Germline V gene data show CDR1 as GTSNPN and CDR2 as SVGIG (reference sequence). The CDR3 runs 15 residues. V was shortened by 3 bases and J by 3 bases, with 12 bases between the two germline ends. The CDR3 DNA reads TGTGCCTGGAGCGGACAAGGGGACTATAATTCACCCCTCCACTTT. It yields the protein CAWSGQGDYNSPLHF.

CDR3 sequence (DNA): TGTGCCATCAGTGAGTCGGCGGGGGCAGAAGAGACCCAGTACTTC. Translation gives CAISESAGAEETQYF. This chain links TRBV10-3 with TRBJ2-5; D perhaps matches TRBD2 (7 bases). CDR1 is ENHRY, CDR2 SYGVKD, per germline. V lost 0 bases, J lost 3 bases, and 11 bases lay in between. The CDR3 sequence is 15 residues long.

The chain couples TRBV30 to TRBJ1-2; the D is unclear. Looked up from germline, CDR1 is GTSNPN and CDR2 is SVGIG (reference sequence). Trimming took off 2 bases at V and 2 bases at J, with 9 bases between the two ends. This CDR3 is 13 amino acids long. As DNA, the CDR3 is TGTGCCTGGAGTCAGAGGTACAACTATGGCTACACCTTC. Protein product: CAWSQRYNYGYTF.

This clone was counted a few times. The CDR3 is CAWSTGVREKLFF. For the CDR3, the DNA is TGTGCCTGGAGTACAGGGGTGCGGGAAAAACTGTTTTTT. The chain uses TRBV30 and TRBJ1-4; 7 bases are shared with TRBD1. With V trimmed by 2 bases and J by 8 bases, 5 bases remained unmatched. Germline V lookup: CDR1 GTSNPN, CDR2 SVGIG (reference sequence). CDR3 length equals 13 residues.

CDR3 protein: CASSQVRGDEQFF. The CDR3 DNA follows: TGCGCCAGCAGCCAAGTCAGGGGGGATGAGCAGTTCTTC. The chain uses TRBV4-1 and TRBJ2-1; TRBD1 might be the D (7 bases). The V end was cut by 1 base, the J end by 8 bases, with 9 bases between. The germline CDR1 and CDR2 sequences are MGHRA and YSYEKL. CDR3 length: 13 amino acids.